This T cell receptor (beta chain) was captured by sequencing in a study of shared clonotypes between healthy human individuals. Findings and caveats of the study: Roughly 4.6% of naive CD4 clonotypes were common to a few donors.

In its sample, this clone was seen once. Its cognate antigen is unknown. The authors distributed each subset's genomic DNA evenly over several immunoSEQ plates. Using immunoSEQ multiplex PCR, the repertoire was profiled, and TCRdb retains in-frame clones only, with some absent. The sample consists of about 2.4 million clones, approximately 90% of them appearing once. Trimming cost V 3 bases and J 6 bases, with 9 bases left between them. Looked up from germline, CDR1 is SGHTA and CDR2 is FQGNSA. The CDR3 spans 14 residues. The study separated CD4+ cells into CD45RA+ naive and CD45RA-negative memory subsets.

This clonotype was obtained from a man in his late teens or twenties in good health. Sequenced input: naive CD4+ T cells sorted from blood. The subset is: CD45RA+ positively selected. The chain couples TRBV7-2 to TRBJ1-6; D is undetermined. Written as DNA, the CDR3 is TGTGCCAGCAGCTTGGAGCCCTTTAATTCACCCCTCCACTTT. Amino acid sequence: CASSLEPFNSPLHF.